Shown below are 16 T cell receptor beta chains from a single sample sequenced in a study of shared clonotypes between healthy human individuals (dated by TCRdb to the early 2020s). Library construction relied on the immunoSEQ multiplex PCR assay. The source is immuneACCESS, and TCRdb retained only in-frame sequences with V and J called. Part of the clones is not carried over; for the studies checked, unresolved V genes explain less than half of this, and the remainder is unexplained. The sample table records over a million clones; roughly 80% of these occur just once. The ten biggest clones cover 1.4% to 1.5% of the sample. Input material: memory CD4+ T cells sorted from blood. Taken with the paper, the label for cell subset or site translates to: CD45RA-negative fraction. The receptor source for this set is a man between 18 and 35 years old in good health.

In DNA form, the CDR3 reads TGTGCCAGCAGCTTGGAAACAGGGCTGACGGCAGATACGCAGTATTTT. Translation gives CASSLETGLTADTQYF. V usage is TRBV5-5 and J usage is TRBJ2-3; D is possibly TRBD1 (6 bases). From germline, CDR1 is SGHKS and CDR2 YYEKEE (reference sequence). The CDR3 is 16 residues long. V lost 0 bases, J lost 4 bases, and 15 bases lay in between.

V usage is TRBV5-6 and J usage is TRBJ2-4, with 8 nucleotides matching TRBD1. Germline loops: CDR1 SGHDT, CDR2 YYEEEE. The CDR3 covers 16 residues. The ends lost 4 bases at V and 3 bases at J; junction bases unmatched: 9. CDR3 nucleotide sequence: TGTGCCAGCAGCCACGGACAGGGTTTTGACAAAAACATTCAGTACTTC. Its protein product is CASSHGQGFDKNIQYF.

There are a few counts of this clone. The V gene is TRBV5-1, the J gene TRBJ1-2; 7 bases line up with TRBD1. Trimming cost V 4 bases and J 4 bases; bases outside gene matches: 4. Germline V gene data show CDR1 as SGHRS and CDR2 as YFSETQ. The CDR3 totals 13 residues. The CDR3 bases are TGCGCCAGCAGCAGGGGGACAGCCTATGGCTACACCTTC. It is translated as CASSRGTAYGYTF.

The J gene is TRBJ2-7, the V gene TRBV6-1; D not certain. V was clipped by 7 bases and J by 1 base, with 14 bases between them. The CDR3 has 14 residues. The germline CDR1 and CDR2 sequences are MNHNS and SASEGT. The CDR3 protein is CASTSFQESYEQYF. In DNA, the CDR3 is TGTGCCAGCACATCGTTTCAGGAATCCTACGAGCAGTACTTC.

The CDR3 reads CASSLTGSSYNEQFF. DNA for the CDR3: TGTGCCAGCAGCTTAACTGGGAGCTCCTACAATGAGCAGTTCTTC. The chain carries TRBV7-3 and TRBJ2-1; the D gene is possibly TRBD2 (5 bases). Germline values: CDR1 SGHTA, CDR2 FQGTGA. With 0 bases removed from V and 0 bases from J, the gap between germline ends came to 6 bases. The CDR3 is made up of 15 amino acids. The full variable domain, its missing parts supplied by reference TRBV7-3 and TRBJ2-1, is GAGVSQTPSNKVTEKGKYVELRCDPISGHTALYWYRQSLGQGPEFLIYFQGTGAADDSGLPNDRFFAVRPEGSVSTLKIQRTERGDSAVYLCASSLTGSSYNEQFFGPGTRLTVL.

The J gene is TRBJ2-7, the V gene TRBV4-1, with 10 bases matching TRBD1. Germline V lookup: CDR1 MGHRA, CDR2 YSYEKL. The trim removed 3 bases at V and 9 bases at J, leaving 11 bases unmatched. The length of the CDR3 is 15 residues. The CDR3 sequence: CASSQPGQGPLGQYF. In nucleotides, the CDR3 is TGCGCCAGCAGCCAGCCGGGACAGGGGCCTCTAGGGCAGTACTTC.

This rearrangement joins TRBV19 to TRBJ2-5; tentatively, D is TRBD1 (6 bases). Germline V gene data show CDR1 as LNHDA and CDR2 as SQIVND (reference sequence). Trimming took off 4 bases at V and 2 bases at J, with 11 bases between the two ends. The CDR3 length is 14 residues. The CDR3 DNA reads TGTGCCAGTAGTACACAGGGAAGGCAAGAGACCCAGTACTTC. Protein product: CASSTQGRQETQYF. Based on the CDR3 plus reference TRBV19 and TRBJ2-5, the full variable domain is DGGITQSPKYLFRKEGQNVTLSCEQNLNHDAMYWYRQDPGQGLRLIYYSQIVNDFQKGDIAEGYSVSREKKESFPLTVTSAQKNPTAFYLCASSTQGRQETQYFGPGTRLLVL.

V usage is TRBV5-1 and J usage is TRBJ1-1; D might be TRBD1 (5 bases). V lost 4 bases and J lost 2, with 12 bases in between. Germline loops: CDR1 SGHRS, CDR2 YFSETQ. The length of the CDR3 is 14 residues. CDR3 DNA sequence: TGCGCCAGCAGCCAAGACACAGGCAACACTGAAGCTTTCTTT. This sequence encodes CASSQDTGNTEAFF.

The chain is built from TRBV6-4 and TRBJ2-7; TRBD1 aligns across 7 bases. The CDR3 covers 15 residues. CDR1 is MRHNA and CDR2 is SNTAGT in the germline V gene. V shed 6 bases, J shed 4 bases, and the junction held 12 bases outside the gene matches. CDR3 residues: CASRPPGQKPYEQYF. The CDR3 nucleotides read TGTGCCAGCAGACCTCCGGGACAGAAACCTTACGAGCAGTACTTC.

This clone was seen only once. The same CDR3 is also encoded by other DNA sequences in this sample. The genes are TRBV5-1 and TRBJ2-3, with unresolved D. CDR1 is SGHRS and CDR2 is YFSETQ in the germline V gene. The CDR3 length is 13 residues. The germline V and J ends were trimmed by 4 bases and 1 base, with 7 bases remaining between them. CDR3 nucleotides: TGCGCCAGCAGCCTTGGGGGCACAGATACGCAGTATTTT. It specifies CASSLGGTDTQYF.

The chain carries TRBV6-4 and TRBJ2-2; TRBD1 aligns across 8 bases. The trim removed 8 bases at V and 10 bases at J, leaving 9 bases unmatched. Germline V lookup: CDR1 MRHNA, CDR2 SNTAGT. The CDR3 runs to 13 residues. Here the CDR3 reads CASLIRTGPELFF. DNA for the CDR3: TGTGCCAGCCTGATCCGGACAGGGCCGGAGCTGTTTTTT.

The V and J genes are TRBV18 and TRBJ1-5; 7 positions match TRBD1. J lost 5 bases, V lost 6 bases, and 7 bases had no gene match. The CDR3 length is 14 residues. Germline CDR1 is KGHSH and CDR2 is LQKENI. For the CDR3, the DNA is TGTGCCAGCTCGCGACAGGGAGGAGATCAGCCCCAGCATTTT. It translates to CASSRQGGDQPQHF.

About this clone: A far larger clone lies a single base away; this is likely a read error. Other nucleotide sequences in the sample specify the same CDR3. The chain couples TRBV28 to TRBJ1-1, with D possibly matching TRBD1 (5 bases). Between the trimmed V and J ends, which lost 6 bases and 3 bases, there was a span of 14 bases. The germline CDR1 and CDR2 sequences are MDHEN and SYDVKM. CDR3 length equals 14 residues. CDR3 sequence reads: CASSPPGGYTEAFF. The CDR3 DNA reads as TGTGCCAGCAGCCCGCCGGGGGGGTACACTGAAGCTTTCTTT.

The chain joins TRBV23-1 to TRBJ2-7; D is perhaps TRBD1 (7 bases). TRBV23-1 is classed as an ORF, of uncertain function. Trimming took off 4 bases at V and 4 bases at J, with 17 bases between the two ends. The length of the CDR3 is 15 residues. CDR3 sequence: CASSLDRDFRYEQYF. The CDR3 coding sequence is TGCGCCAGCAGTCTCGACAGGGACTTTCGGTACGAGCAGTACTTC.

A remark on this clone: A read error may explain this, as a much larger clone is one base away. The chain combines TRBV7-9 with TRBJ2-1; the match to TRBD2 covers 9 bases. Germline CDR1 is SEHNR and CDR2 is FQNEAQ (reference sequence). This CDR3 comprises 16 residues. Trimming at V came to 3 bases and at J to 0 bases, leaving 3 bases not matched to a gene. CDR3 sequence (DNA): TGTGCCAGCAGCTTTGCGGGAGGGCGCTCCTACAATGAGCAGTTCTTC. This sequence encodes CASSFAGGRSYNEQFF. Using reference TRBV7-9 and TRBJ2-1 for the parts outside the CDR3, the full variable domain is DTGVSQNPRHKITKRGQNVTFRCDPISEHNRLYWYRQTLGQGPEFLTYFQNEAQLEKSRLLSDRFSAERPKGSFSTLEIQRTEQGDSAMYLCASSFAGGRSYNEQFFGPGTRLTVL.

This clone was seen a few times. The V gene is TRBV7-2, the J gene TRBJ2-6; the D is unclear. CDR1 is SGHTA, CDR2 FQGNSA, per germline. The CDR3 consists of 15 residues. Trimming took off 1 base at V and 3 bases at J, with 7 bases between the two ends. For the CDR3, the DNA is TGTGCCAGCAGCTTAGGGGGATATGGGGCCAACGTCCTGACTTTC. Its translation: CASSLGGYGANVLTF.